Sequencing of this TCR beta chain was carried out in a study of shared clonotypes between healthy human individuals (dated by TCRdb to 2020 to 2022). Concerning the study at large: The cohort comprised a couple of women and three men aged 18 to 49 years. For each donor, CD4 naive and CD4 memory were each given three plates, CD8 naive was given two plates, and CD8 memory was given one plate. Blood TCR repertoires of four to six healthy adults were deeply sequenced to estimate repertoire size and the extent of clonotype sharing between individuals. Libraries were prepared and TCR repertoires were sequenced by different laboratories using diverse techniques, in order to increase sequencing depth and limit assay-specific biases. Leukapheresis yielded between about 0.85 and 10 billion PBMCs per donor. What the authors observed across the whole study: Because the study included only a small number of donors, the genetic and exposure-history diversity represented was limited. Larger estimated clonotype richness was generally found for naive subsets than for memory subsets. Sampling was restricted to blood, and TCR repertoires in tissue are likely to differ from TCR repertoires in blood. Clonotypes shared by all four sorted-subset donors showed higher generation probabilities than non-shared clonotypes. Rarefaction of sorted-subset datasets indicated incomplete sequencing despite the large sequencing depth. Across four donors, roughly 5.4% of naive CD4, roughly 3.3% of naive CD8, 2% to 2.5% of memory CD4, and approximately 0.42% of memory CD8 clonotypes were shared. Based on pairwise subsampling, the degree of clonotype sharing among donors was expected to be affected by sequencing depth.

The junction shows trimming of 0 bases on V and 2 bases on J, plus 10 bases between the germline ends. Reading from cysteine to phenylalanine, the CDR3 counts 15 amino acids. Here the CDR3 DNA is all that survives: 45 bases in frame from base 1. CDR1 MNHEY and CDR2 SVGAGI were looked up in the germline V gene. Using the deep immunoSEQ assay, multiplex PCR amplified TCR CDR3 regions from genomic DNA. Extracted genomic DNA from each cell subset was spread evenly across all wells of several immunoSEQ 96-well plates, with each plate serving as a replicate. For sorted subsets, each replicate PCR was loaded with about 0.2 ug genomic DNA, equivalent to some 31,000 T cell genomes. Purified libraries were quantified with a Qubit 3.0 fluorometer, sized on a Bioanalyzer 2100, and re-quantified with the KAPA Library Quantification kit. Every immunoSEQ 96-well plate was sequenced on a separate single-read 150-cycle Illumina NextSeq 550 flow cell. Regarding the original processing steps: The immunoSEQ output contained only junctional sequences without quality scores, so filtering could not match that applied to full-length reads. Sequences were annotated with PyIR, a Python wrapper for IgBLAST v1.9, using IMGT germline references to assign V/J genes and CDR3. Any read was removed if the V/J assignment was weak (E-value above 1e-6), the CDR3 was missing, or the read contained stop codons, out-of-frame junctions, or ambiguous translated residues. V3J clonotypes were defined as sequences sharing an identical inferred V gene, J gene, and CDR3 amino acid sequence. To compute the percentage overlap between repertoires, the number of shared unique clonotypes was divided by the size of the smaller repertoire. Richness of each repertoire was evaluated using RTK rarefaction, the Chao1 estimator, and Recon v2.1 estimates of unobserved clonotypes. Generation probabilities were computed with OLGA for all TCRbeta clonotypes obtained by the gDNA method from several donors. Drawn from immuneACCESS, this table holds only the in-frame rearrangements with V and J called that TCRdb kept. Clones are partly lost; checked studies trace under half to an unresolved V gene and leave the rest unexplained. V and J calls and clone size are copied from that table; D and trimming were computed from the DNA. Within this sample are around 1.9 million clones, with 85% to 95% of them counted one time only. Jointly, the top ten make up 1.5% to 2% of the sample.

A word on this clone: Its antigen target is currently unknown. No quality values exist for individual bases; no much larger clone is one base distant.

CD8 naive samples were obtained by positive selection for CCR7 among CD45RO-negative cells, yielding a CD45RA+CCR7+ population from which TemRA cells were excluded. Healthy HIV-negative adults with no recently reported acute infections or vaccinations were included as donors. Only Caucasian adults living in Nashville, Tennessee, USA were represented among the donors. Blood was obtained by leukapheresis, after which PBMCs were separated by Ficoll-Histopaque density gradient centrifugation and cryopreserved in liquid nitrogen vapor phase. Analytical flow cytometry was used to check the purity and quantity of every magnetically sorted T cell population. Genomic DNA was isolated from every sorted fraction and measured by UV absorbance on a Nanodrop 2000c.

This receptor was identified in a man younger than 35 in good health. Some clones in this sample may be carry-over from other donors' samples. Sequenced sample: naive CD8+ T cells from PBMCs. The cell subset or site label corresponds to: CD45RA+CCR7+. The rearrangement joined TRBV6-5 to TRBJ1-1; matching of 6 bases hints at TRBD1 as the D gene. The DNA is TGTGCCAGCAGTTACTCCGACAGGTCAAACACTGAAGCTTTCTTT. Translated, it reads CASSYSDRSNTEAFF.